This T cell receptor (beta chain) was profiled in a study of cytomegalovirus exposure and HLA in healthy donors. Study observations and caveats: CMV serostatus stood as the only immune exposure information on hand. Analysis was carried out at a later point, and it linked a missense DCLRE1C variant to TCR beta V- and J-gene trimming.

Details on this clone: Its target is unknown.

Amplification used 60 Vbeta primers and 13 Jbeta primers. Measured with immunoSEQ multiplex PCR; TCRdb has only the in-frame clones, and not every one. The sample includes roughly 69,000 clones, 76% of them seen just once. In germline, CDR1 is MDHEN, CDR2 SYDVKM. This CDR3 region has 15 residues. V was clipped by 5 bases and J by 4 bases; unmatched bases: 6. The source of this sequence is a young man in good health and CMV-seronegative. The sequencing input was PBMCs. The chain employs TRBV28 and TRBJ2-2; 8 nucleotides align to TRBD1. The CDR3 sequence: CASSGRGRGTGELFF. As DNA, the CDR3 is TGTGCCAGCAGTGGCAGGGGGCGAGGCACCGGGGAGCTGTTTTTT. Variable domain in full (rest from reference TRBV28 and TRBJ2-2): DVKVTQSSRYLVKRTGEKVFLECVQDMDHENMFWYRQDPGLGLRLIYFSYDVKMKEKGDIPEGYSVSREKKERFSLILESASTNQTSMYLCASSGRGRGTGELFFGEGSRLTVL.